This T cell receptor beta chain derives from a study of CD8+ T cells in alopecia areata. The wider study: It was oral tofacitinib, at 5 to 10 mg twice daily, that treated patients received. Patients took tofacitinib for 6 to 18 months, followed by 6 drug-free months.

This clone turned up a few times. Reverse transcribed after extraction, RNA yielded cDNA as the sequencing template. Repertoires were generated with immunoSEQ multiplex PCR, while TCRdb's copy carries only in-frame clones and drops some. The table lists fewer than 150,000 clones, 35% to 40% of them singletons, with 3.1% in the top ten. Sorting separated CD4+ and CD8+ T cells out of PBMCs. The receptor was derived from a human donor with alopecia areata. Material for sequencing was CD4+ T cells sorted from blood.

The CDR3 protein is CASSGGPRTYEQYF. The CDR3 nucleotides are TGTGCCAGTAGTGGGGGGCCGAGAACCTACGAGCAGTACTTC. The chain links TRBV19 to TRBJ2-7, with D possibly called TRBD1 or TRBD2 (6 bases each). Trimming pared 5 bases from V and 2 bases from J, leaving 13 bases between. The CDR3 is 14 residues long. Per germline, CDR1 LNHDA and CDR2 SQIVND (reference sequence).